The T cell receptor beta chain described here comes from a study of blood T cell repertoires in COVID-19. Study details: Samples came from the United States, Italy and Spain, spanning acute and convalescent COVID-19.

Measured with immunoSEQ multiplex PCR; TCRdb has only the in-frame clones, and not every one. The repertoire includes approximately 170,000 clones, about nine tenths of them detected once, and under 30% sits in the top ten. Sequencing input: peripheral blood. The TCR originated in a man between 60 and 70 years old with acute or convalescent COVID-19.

CDR3 amino acids: CATSRKGSEAFF. In DNA, the CDR3 is TGTGCCACCAGCAGGAAGGGGTCTGAAGCTTTCTTT. The gene calls are TRBV15 and TRBJ1-1; D perhaps matches TRBD1 (5 bases). The CDR3 runs 12 residues. The germline V gene has CDR1 LNHNV and CDR2 YYDKDF (reference sequence). The germline V and J ends were trimmed by 3 bases and 6 bases, with 8 bases remaining between them.